A selection of T cell receptor beta chains follows, all from one sample in a study of blood T cells in healthy people across ages. Each CDR3 protein is one row after TCRdb ran MiXCR on the 5' RACE reads. The sample contains 1.5 million to 2 million distinct CDR3 sequences, 40% to 55% of which appear only once. Source material: blood. The receptors shown here come from a woman in her thirties or forties in good health. CDR3s leave out the opening cysteine and the closing phenylalanine or tryptophan. Fields, in order: CDR3 length, V gene, J gene, CDR3 protein.

length: 17; V: TRBV28; J: TRBJ1-2; CDR3: ASSLYRLRAGSYNYGYT
length: 10; V: TRBV25-1; J: TRBJ1-2; CDR3: ASSELIYGYT
length: 11; V: TRBV24-1; J: TRBJ2-1; CDR3: ATSRTGYNEQF
length: 12; V: TRBV2; J: TRBJ2-7; CDR3: ASKSSGNTYEQY
length: 10; V: TRBV12-3/TRBV12-4; J: TRBJ2-3; CDR3: ASSLSSGTQY
length: 14; V: TRBV24-1; J: TRBJ2-2; CDR3: ATSGPTGGATGELF
length: 13; V: TRBV5-1; J: TRBJ2-5; CDR3: ASIRSGTGQETQY
length: 14; V: TRBV18; J: TRBJ2-1; CDR3: ASSPTTSSVYREQF
length: 11; V: TRBV7-2; J: TRBJ2-3; CDR3: ASSVARSDTQY
length: 12; V: TRBV7-9; J: TRBJ1-2; CDR3: ASSLALAGGGYT
length: 12; V: TRBV20-1; J: TRBJ2-4; CDR3: SAPRTSGGYIQY
length: 14; V: TRBV5-1; J: TRBJ2-3; CDR3: ASSFGASGSTDTQY
length: 13; V: TRBV4-3; J: TRBJ2-5; CDR3: ASSQDEGKGETQY
length: 11; V: TRBV29-1; J: TRBJ1-4; CDR3: SVVSGVNEKLF
length: 13; V: TRBV4-2; J: TRBJ2-7; CDR3: ASSQEAGPSYEQY
length: 12; V: TRBV25-1; J: TRBJ1-1; CDR3: ASSEGTANTEAF
length: 13; V: TRBV6-6; J: TRBJ1-6; CDR3: ASIEPPTGTSPLH
length: 13; V: TRBV20-1; J: TRBJ2-3; CDR3: SARDRTDSTDTQY
length: 15; V: TRBV4-1; J: TRBJ2-3; CDR3: ASSQDGTGSSTDTQY
length: 15; V: TRBV5-1; J: TRBJ2-5; CDR3: ASSRALGTGESETQY
length: 13; V: TRBV5-1; J: TRBJ2-1; CDR3: ASSTRVGDYNEQF
length: 15; V: TRBV19; J: TRBJ2-7; CDR3: ASSRIGGGAASYEQY
length: 12; V: TRBV7-9; J: TRBJ1-5; CDR3: ACEPDTDNQPQH
length: 13; V: TRBV5-1; J: TRBJ2-1; CDR3: ASNGQGVGYTEQF
length: 13; V: TRBV18; J: TRBJ1-2; CDR3: ASSPGQGEGYGYT
length: 15; V: TRBV4-1; J: TRBJ2-1; CDR3: ASETSGGASSYNEQF
length: 18; V: TRBV5-1; J: TRBJ2-1; CDR3: ASSLTSGRHAQVLYNEQF
length: 12; V: TRBV5-1; J: TRBJ2-7; CDR3: ASSSRTVSYEQY
length: 14; V: TRBV6-6; J: TRBJ1-6; CDR3: ASTLTTGTYNSPLH
length: 13; V: TRBV7-8; J: TRBJ2-7; CDR3: ASSFGARGNYEQY
length: 13; V: TRBV6-5; J: NA; CDR3: ASRTQRQNSYEQY
length: 10; V: TRBV5-1; J: TRBJ1-1; CDR3: ASSYYRGEAF
length: 10; V: TRBV12-3/TRBV12-4; J: TRBJ2-3; CDR3: ASSLTADTEY
length: 11; V: TRBV5-1; J: TRBJ1-2; CDR3: ASSQPPGEGYT
length: 13; V: TRBV12-3/TRBV12-4; J: TRBJ2-2; CDR3: ASSFEGGPVGELF
length: 12; V: TRBV11-2; J: TRBJ1-2; CDR3: ASSLERTNYGYT
length: 15; V: TRBV7-2; J: TRBJ2-7; CDR3: ASSLALGGGPYNEQY
length: 13; V: TRBV6-4; J: TRBJ2-5; CDR3: ASSDTGTAGETQY
length: 12; V: TRBV5-6; J: TRBJ2-7; CDR3: TSSLGLGNYEQY
length: 14; V: TRBV28; J: TRBJ2-5; CDR3: ASSLAGKGVEETQY
length: 13; V: TRBV15; J: TRBJ2-5; CDR3: ATSRDRGRGETQY
length: 13; V: TRBV20-1; J: TRBJ2-5; CDR3: SARVPGARFETQY
length: 12; V: TRBV7-2; J: TRBJ2-1; CDR3: ASSFQSGANEQF
length: 10; V: TRBV13; J: TRBJ1-1; CDR3: ASSNERNEAF
length: 12; V: TRBV29-1; J: TRBJ2-4; CDR3: SVVGQVSYNEQY
length: 13; V: TRBV7-2; J: TRBJ2-5; CDR3: ASSLVLAGQETQY
length: 10; V: TRBV20-1; J: TRBJ1-6; CDR3: SASRVDSPLH